This T cell receptor beta chain was profiled in a study of CXCR3-negative and CXCR3-positive naive CD8 T cells. The TRB libraries of cDNA were built by UMI-labeled 5' RACE. With the 5' RACE reads reprocessed, TCRdb shows one record per CDR3 protein and no DNA. The table for this sample gives tens of thousands of distinct CDR3 sequences. This CDR3 has 15 amino acids. Germline CDR1 reads SGHVS; CDR2 reads FQNEAQ. General observations from the study: Naive subsets had comparable surface CD5, so TRB CDR3 properties gauged TCR strength. TRB CDR3s of CXCR3-positive naive cells were more hydrophobic than those of CXCR3-negative naive cells.

All CD8+ T cell subsets were sorted in triplicate at 250,000 to 300,000 cells each. The authors gated naive CD8+ T cells as CD45RO-CCR7+CD27+CD95-. Comment on this clonotype: The antigen is unknown.

The TCR sequence derives from a human donor in good health. Some clones in this sample may be carry-over from other donors' samples. Sequencing was carried out using naive CXCR3+ CD8+ T cells from blood. The subset denotes: CD45RO-CCR7+CD27+CD95- naive CD8+ T cells expressing CXCR3 (TNR3+). This rearrangement joins TRBV7-8 to TRBJ2-4; TCRdb indicates TRBD1, and absent DNA this call remains unverified. CDR3 amino acids: CASRRGLLAKNIQYF. The full variable domain, its missing parts supplied by reference TRBV7-8 and TRBJ2-4, is GAGVSQSPRYKVAKRGQDVALRCDPISGHVSLFWYQQALGQGPEFLTYFQNEAQLDKSGLPSDRFFAERPEGSVSTLKIQRTQQEDSAVYLCASRRGLLAKNIQYFGAGTRLSVL.